This section outlines one TCR beta chain sequence together with its context. Its specificity is not known. This sample was included in a study of T-cell reconstitution after alpha-beta-depleted transplantation in children. Points from the study as a whole: Reportedly, only several hundred clones from non-depleted graft cells drove alpha-beta T-cell counts at about two months.

Preparation of the TCRbeta library used unique molecular identifiers. A single record per CDR3 protein comes from TCRdb applying MiXCR to the PCR reads. The table records 900,000 or so distinct CDR3 sequences, roughly 15% of them present only once. Germline CDR1 SGHAT, CDR2 FQNNGV. This CDR3 spans 18 amino acids. V lost 1 base and J lost 7; bases outside the gene matches: 16. The material was PBMCs, mostly from graft donor cells, obtained 360 days after TCRalphabeta/CD19-depleted stem cell transplant. The V gene is TRBV11-2, the J gene TRBJ2-1, with 7 bases identical to TRBD1. The clonotype comes from a male patient aged 10-17 years who had a stem cell transplant for acute lymphoblastic leukemia, so the T cells may come from the graft donor. This chain's CDR3 is CASSLVPSNRGFSNEQFF. The CDR3 bases are TGTGCCAGCAGCTTAGTCCCCTCCAACAGGGGTTTCTCGAATGAGCAGTTCTTC.